This T cell receptor (beta chain) appears in the sequencing data of a study of OX40 agonist ivuxolimab in advanced cancers. Study-wide background: Patients were treated with intravenous ivuxolimab, dosed at 0.01 to 10 mg/kg and infused every 2 weeks. The dose-escalation cohort was just under 85% male, with a mean age of 60 years, ranging about 23 to 90.

General study findings and limits: The CD4+ and CD8+ T cells in the blood had expanded clonally by week 6 at 0.1 to 3.0 mg/kg.

Trimming removed 8 bases from V and 3 bases from J; junction bases left unmatched: 8. The CDR3 length is 14 residues. The germline gives CDR1 SNHLY, CDR2 FYNNEI. Concerning this clone itself: Its antigen is currently unknown.

Method: immunoSEQ multiplex PCR; TCRdb's copy keeps in-frame clones and lacks some. The data contain roughly 50,000 clones, approximately 90% of them singletons. The source of this sequence is an adult with an advanced solid tumor such as melanoma, head and neck, liver or kidney cancer. The gene calls are TRBV2 and TRBJ1-2; TRBD1 aligns across 8 bases. The sequenced sample was CD4+ or CD8+ T cells sorted from blood, obtained in a trial of the OX40 agonist ivuxolimab. CDR3 amino acids: CASSPDRADYGYTF. CDR3 bases: TGTGCCAGCTCCCCGGACAGGGCCGACTATGGCTACACCTTC.